This T cell receptor (beta chain) is from a study of Ad26.COV2.S vaccination and SARS-CoV-2 variants. About the research overall: Trial arm assignment for the donor was COV1001 Ad26.COV2.S.

This table comes from immunoSEQ multiplex PCR, and its TCRdb copy is limited to in-frame clones, with some not included. The table lists approximately 350,000 clones, over 75% of them singletons. General observations from the study: Ad26.COV2.S recipients had broader spike-specific TCRs (P = 0.0014).

The treatment is: 19 received Ad26.COV2.S at low or high dose, single or two shots; about 5 received placebo; per-sample allocation not given. Collection of samples fell on day 63 after the first vaccine or placebo injection. Concerning this clone itself: Its target is unknown.

V shed 4 bases, J shed 4 bases, and the junction held 5 bases outside the gene matches. From germline, CDR1 is SGHRS and CDR2 YFSETQ. The CDR3 totals 14 residues. The V gene is TRBV5-1, the J gene TRBJ2-7; 10 bases agree with TRBD1. The source is a person between 18 and 65 years old who received the Ad26.COV2.S COVID-19 vaccine or a placebo. The starting material was peripheral blood, obtained in a trial of Ad26.COV2.S vaccine versus placebo. Here the CDR3 DNA reads TGCGCCAGCAGCAGAGGGACAGGGGATTACGAGCAGTACTTC. The encoded protein is CASSRGTGDYEQYF.